The entry below describes one T cell receptor (beta chain). Its cognate antigen is unknown. The record originates from a study of OX40 agonist ivuxolimab in advanced cancers. Study background: Intravenous ivuxolimab at 0.01 to 10 mg/kg was given to patients every 2 weeks. Participants averaged approximately 65 years of age (range roughly 23 to 80) and were around 80% male. Overall study findings and caveats: Certain nonresponders additionally had low normalized T-cell clonal expansion.

TCRdb keeps only in-frame clones here, not all; method: immunoSEQ multiplex PCR. The sample shows fewer than 35,000 clones, 75% to 85% of them seen only once. This receptor was obtained from an adult with an advanced solid tumor such as melanoma, head and neck, liver or kidney cancer. This material consisted of CD4+ or CD8+ T cells sorted from blood, taken in a trial of the OX40 agonist ivuxolimab.

CDR3 sequence reads: CASSPESGGARYEQYF. CDR3 DNA: TGTGCCAGCAGTCCAGAATCCGGGGGGGCCCGCTACGAGCAGTACTTC. The genes are TRBV28 and TRBJ2-7; 8 nucleotides agree with TRBD2. The ends lost 5 bases at V and 3 bases at J; junction bases unmatched: 12. The CDR3 is 16 residues long. CDR1 is MDHEN and CDR2 is SYDVKM in the germline V gene.